Shown below are 8 T cell receptor beta chains from a single sample sequenced in a study of blood T cells in healthy people across ages. A J-beta primer mix and a sample-barcoded 5' primer were used in a second PCR of roughly 6 to 12 cycles. TCRdb passed the 5' RACE reads through MiXCR, listing each CDR3 protein once. The sample includes more than 900,000 distinct CDR3 sequences, almost 30% of them seen just once. This sample was shared with a second study, whose subject was T cells of mothers and their children.

The sequencing sample was made of blood. These receptors originate from a woman in her thirties or forties in good health.

The chain employs TRBV5-6 and TRBJ2-5; 10 bases fit TRBD2. The CDR3 covers 15 residues. Germline V gene lookup returns CDR1 SGHDT and CDR2 YYEEEE. Germline trimming cut 4 bases from V and 1 base from J; bases unmatched to any gene: 4. The CDR3 loop is CASSIGLAVQETQYF. Here the CDR3 DNA reads TGTGCCAGCAGCATCGGACTAGCGGTCCAAGAGACCCAGTACTTC.

In this sample, this clonotype turned up many times. The chain links TRBV12-3 or TRBV12-4 to TRBJ1-1; TRBD1 might be the D (5 bases). This CDR3 is built from 12 residues. Trimming stripped 5 bases from V and 4 bases from J, with 8 bases between. CDR3 loop: CASSPGVTEAFF. The CDR3 DNA follows: TGTGCCAGCAGTCCGGGGGTCACTGAAGCTTTCTTT.

This clonotype came up a few times. The rearrangement uses TRBV12-3 or TRBV12-4 and TRBJ2-3; D is unclear. Trimming removed 6 bases from V and 6 bases from J, with 16 bases in between. The CDR3 has 14 residues. CDR3 DNA: TGTGCCAGCAGGACGAACGGCGCGACGGATACGCAGTATTTT. Its translation is CASRTNGATDTQYF.

This clonotype was recorded once. The chain has TRBV7-9 and TRBJ2-1; TRBD1 matches 7 bases. The V gene end was trimmed by 5 bases and the J gene end by 4 bases; junction bases not matched to a gene: 5. There are 14 residues in the CDR3. Germline lookup yields CDR1 SEHNR and CDR2 FQNEAQ (reference sequence). CDR3 sequence reads: CASSHRGQYNEQFF. The CDR3 DNA follows: TGTGCCAGCAGCCATCGGGGACAGTACAATGAGCAGTTCTTC.

About this clonotype itself: Given a much more abundant clone one base away, this may be a read error. The chain links TRBV7-2 to TRBJ1-1, with 7 bases identical to TRBD1. The CDR3 is 15 residues long. The germline V gene has CDR1 SGHTA and CDR2 FQGNSA. The CDR3 sequence is CASSPSGQLNAEAFF. The CDR3 region has the DNA TGTGCCAGCAGCCCATCGGGACAGTTGAACGCTGAAGCTTTCTTT.

This clonotype was recorded at least ten times. The CDR3 is CASSPRQGHEQYF. The CDR3 DNA reads as TGTGCCAGCAGTCCCCGACAGGGTCACGAGCAGTACTTC. The chain couples TRBV12-3 or TRBV12-4 to TRBJ2-7; the match to TRBD1 covers 7 bases. CDR3 length: 13 amino acids. V lost 5 bases and J lost 5; bases outside the gene matches: 6.

This clonotype was detected only a few times. Sequence at one end of the junction differs from germline and may be a read error. This sequence joins TRBV12-3 or TRBV12-4 and TRBJ2-1; 9 bases are shared with TRBD1. The CDR3 consists of 15 residues. Here the CDR3 DNA reads TGTGCCGGCAGTCGTGGGACAGGGTTGGACAATGAGCAGTTCTTC. It yields the protein CAGSRGTGLDNEQFF.

This clonotype was recorded many times. CDR3 sequence reads: CATSEGHTYEQYF. The CDR3, as DNA: TGTGCCACCAGTGAGGGACATACCTACGAGCAGTACTTC. The chain recombines TRBV24-1 with TRBJ2-7, with a weak D call TRBD1 (6 bases). This CDR3 has 13 residues. Deletions cut 4 bases from V and 2 bases from J, with 8 bases between. Germline V gene lookup returns CDR1 KGHDR and CDR2 SFDVKD.